This T cell receptor beta chain was retrieved from a study of read filtering for tumor transcriptome and immune sequencing. Turning to the study itself: Patients were 17 male and approximately 15 female, mean age 65.9 years, range about 45 to 85. R-ISS stage counts were eight or nine for I, 16 for II, 6 or 7 for III. Study-wide results and limits: Correlation between methods rose after single-read clonotypes were removed. This fraction held mixed bone marrow immune cells after CD138-negative sorting.

From roughly 390 ng of RNA, a library with molecular barcoded alpha/delta and beta/gamma adaptors was made. One entry per CDR3 protein, called by TCRdb with MiXCR from the reads. This table has about 130,000 distinct CDR3 sequences, roughly 13% appearing once. This clonotype has at least ten counts. What it binds is unknown. Germline V gives CDR1 SGHRS, CDR2 YFSETQ. The V end lost 1 base, the J end lost 4 bases, and 14 bases lay between the germline ends. This CDR3 is built from 15 residues. V gene TRBV5-1 combines with J gene TRBJ1-2; D is uncertain. This TCR was sampled from a donor older than 35 with multiple myeloma. The sample consisted of a population of CD138-negative cells sorted from bone marrow. The CDR3 DNA sequence: TGCGCCAGCAGCTTGAAGGCCGCCGATGGCTATGGCTACACCTTC. It yields the protein CASSLKAADGYGYTF.